The TCR beta chain under discussion was sequenced for a study of cytomegalovirus exposure and HLA in healthy donors. It was with 60 Vbeta and 13 Jbeta primers that the PCR ran. Only in-frame clones appear in the TCRdb table, and some are missing; sequencing was by immunoSEQ multiplex PCR. Of around 93,000 clones in the sample, under 85% are singletons; the top ten hold about 3%. For this clone: Its specificity is not known.

Notes on the study in general: Later analysis demonstrated an association between a missense DCLRE1C variant and TCR beta V- and J-gene trimming.

The CDR3 has 16 residues. Germline CDR1 and CDR2: MGHDK and SYGVNS. The V segment lost 6 bases and the J segment 0 bases; nucleotides outside the gene matches: 9. The chain joins TRBV25-1 to TRBJ1-2, with 8 bases that match TRBD1. This clonotype was obtained from a woman in her thirties or forties in good health and CMV-seronegative. Sequenced material: PBMCs. The CDR3 spells CASREQTGGANYGYTF. CDR3 sequence (DNA): TGTGCCAGCAGGGAACAAACAGGGGGGGCTAACTATGGCTACACCTTC.